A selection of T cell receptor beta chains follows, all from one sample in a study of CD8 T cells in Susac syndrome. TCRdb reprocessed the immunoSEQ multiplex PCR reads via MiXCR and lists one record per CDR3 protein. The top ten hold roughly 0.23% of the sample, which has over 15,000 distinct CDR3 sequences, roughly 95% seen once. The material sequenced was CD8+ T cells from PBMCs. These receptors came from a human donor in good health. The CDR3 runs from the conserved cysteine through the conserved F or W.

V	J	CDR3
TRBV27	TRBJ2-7	CASSSYPPRAIAGLPKEQYF
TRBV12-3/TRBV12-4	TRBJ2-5	CASSLPRETQYF
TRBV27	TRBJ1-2	CASSLSNGYGYTF
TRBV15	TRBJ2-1	CATSSKVYTEQFF
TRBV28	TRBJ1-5	CASSLLSLWQGPLYSNQPQHF
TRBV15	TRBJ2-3	CATSRVTRPSTDTQYF
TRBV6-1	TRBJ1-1	CASSPLNTEAFF
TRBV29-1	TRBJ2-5	CSASGGIDLKTQYF
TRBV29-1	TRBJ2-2	CSVELGELFF
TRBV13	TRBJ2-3	CASSDRLAGGGEDTQYF
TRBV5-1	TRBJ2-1	CASSLGLLLAGGLPFGHNEQFF
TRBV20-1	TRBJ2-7	CSAPWDRGNYEQYF
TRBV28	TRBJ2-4	CASSLRQSGASGYF
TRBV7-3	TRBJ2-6	CASSPRTGGCGANVLTF
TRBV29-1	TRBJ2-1	CSGETLENEQFF
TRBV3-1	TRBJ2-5	CASSQAAVAGETQYF
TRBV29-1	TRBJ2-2	CSVGGSGTGELFF
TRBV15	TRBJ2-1	CATSQGLAGVDEQFF
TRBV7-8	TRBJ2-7	CASSLVEYGVLSYEQYF
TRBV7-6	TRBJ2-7	CASSLGAGPIPYEQYF
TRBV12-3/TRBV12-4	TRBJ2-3	CASSRMNSYSSTDTQYF
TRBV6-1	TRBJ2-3	CASALAGAWAQYF
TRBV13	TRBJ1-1	CASNRGDEAFF
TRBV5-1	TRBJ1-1	CASSFKNMGTEAFF
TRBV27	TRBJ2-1	CASRRGVNEQFF